The rows below give T cell receptor delta chains drawn from one sample of a study of gamma-delta chains in newborns, infants, children. TCRdb reapplied CATT to the reads. The table shows about 5,600 delta-chain clones, with about 14% occurring only once. This specimen was blood, taken at baseline. These receptors all stem from a child who was a newborn, infant or young child, either healthy, febrile or measles-vaccinated (not recorded which). Each CDR3 is given with its conserved first and last residue. A D gene is named only where the DNA matches it firmly. Size values are once, few and many counts, or a class for expanded clones, and some rows have none.

TGTGCCTGTGACTCGATTACTGGGGGATACGCTTGGAAACTCATCTTT,CACDSITGGYAWKLIF,TRDV2,medium-sized,TRDD3,TRDJ1
TGTGCCTGCATGCCTTCCTACAATATGGGGGATTTTTTTAGGTCCGATAAACTCATCTTT,CACMPSYNMGDFFRSDKLIF,TRDV3,medium-sized,-,TRDJ1
TGTGCTCTTGGGGATCCCCTTCGGGACACCGATAAACTCATCTTT,CALGDPLRDTDKLIF,TRDV1,many,-,TRDJ1
TGTGCTCTTGGGGAACGCCGCCTTCCTACGTGGGGGATACATTCCTGGGACACCCGACAGATGTTTTTC,CALGERRLPTWGIHSWDTRQMFF,TRDV1,-,-,TRDJ3
TGTGCCTGTGACACCGTGGGGGCTACTGGGGGATACGAACGAGCTTTGACAGCACAACTCTTCTTT,CACDTVGATGGYERALTAQLFF,TRDV2,-,TRDD3,TRDJ2
TGTGCTCTTGGGGAACTAGACTCCTACCGGGGGACTTTCACCGATAAACTCATCTTT,CALGELDSYRGTFTDKLIF,TRDV1,few,-,TRDJ1
TGTGCTCTTGGGGAACTAAGGTGGGGCTTCCTACCTGGGGGGACCGACATTTACACCGATAAACTCATCTTT,CALGELRWGFLPGGTDIYTDKLIF,TRDV1,-,-,TRDJ1
TGTGCCTGTGACACCGAAGGTCTATACTGGGGGATACGGTACACCGATAAACTCATCTTT,CACDTEGLYWGIRYTDKLIF,TRDV2,few,TRDD3,TRDJ1
TGTGCTCTTGGGGAAAGGCCGGGTCGCCTCCCCACCCTTCCTGTTACTGGGAGCCTCGATAAACTCATCTTT,CALGERPGRLPTLPVTGSLDKLIF,TRDV1,-,-,TRDJ1
TGTGCTCTTGGGGAACCCCCCACCCCCGGGGGATACGACCCCTCCACCGATAAACTCATCTTT,CALGEPPTPGGYDPSTDKLIF,TRDV1,medium-sized,TRDD3,TRDJ1
TGTGCCTGTGACACCGCCGGGCCGGGACCCAACTCCTGGGACACCCGACAGATGTTTTTC,CACDTAGPGPNSWDTRQMFF,TRDV2,medium-sized,-,TRDJ3
TGTGCCTGTGACTCCATCTCGCCTACTGGGGGATCCGATAAACTCATCTTT,CACDSISPTGGSDKLIF,TRDV2,-,TRDD3,TRDJ1
TGTGCCTGTGACGATACTGGGGGCCCCAGCTCCTGGGACACCCGACAGATGTTTTTC,CACDDTGGPSSWDTRQMFF,TRDV2,medium-sized,TRDD3,TRDJ3
TGTGCTCTTGGGGACCTCGGGGGTTCCTACGCCTGGGGGATAGAGGGGTACACCGATAAACTCATCTTT,CALGDLGGSYAWGIEGYTDKLIF,TRDV1,medium-sized,TRDD3,TRDJ1
TGTGCTCTTGGGGATTTTATCCTATCCACACAATCATCCGATAAACTCATCTTT,CALGDFILSTQSSDKLIF,TRDV1,few,-,TRDJ1